A single sample gave rise to the 27 T cell receptor beta chains below, sequenced in a study of T cell responses to AZD1222 COVID-19 vaccine. Here immunoSEQ multiplex PCR was the method, and the copy in TCRdb shows in-frame clones only, minus some. The sample includes about 180,000 clones, 88% seen only once; the top ten take roughly a quarter. Sequencing was performed on peripheral blood, taken 28 days after the second AZD1222 dose. The receptor set was obtained from an adult who received the AZD1222 COVID-19 vaccine.

The chain combines TRBV11-3 with TRBJ2-7, with D hard to call. The ends were cut back, 1 base at V and 0 bases at J, with 7 bases in the middle. Germline V gene sequence: CDR1 SGHNT, CDR2 YENEEA. The CDR3 runs to 14 residues. The CDR3: CASSLAVLSYEQYF. CDR3 nucleotides: TGTGCCAGCAGCTTAGCGGTCCTCTCCTACGAGCAGTACTTC.

V gene TRBV5-4 combines with J gene TRBJ2-2; D is tentatively TRBD1 or TRBD2 (5 bases each). This CDR3 comprises 15 residues. Trimming cost V 2 bases and J 3 bases, with 11 bases left between them. Germline lookup yields CDR1 SGHNT and CDR2 YYREEE (reference sequence). CDR3 in DNA: TGTGCCAGCAGCTTAATGGGGGTGGACACCGGGGAGCTGTTTTTT. Residues: CASSLMGVDTGELFF.

The chain is built from TRBV14 and TRBJ2-7; D not resolved. The germline gives CDR1 SGHDN, CDR2 FVKESK. V was trimmed by 1 base and J by 5 bases, leaving 9 bases between them. The CDR3 contains 13 residues. Here the CDR3 reads CASSQGTIDEQYF. Here the CDR3 DNA reads TGTGCCAGCAGCCAAGGGACCATAGACGAGCAGTACTTC.

The chain carries TRBV7-2 and TRBJ2-1; D perhaps matches TRBD2 (6 bases). The V and J ends lost 4 bases and 6 bases respectively, with 10 bases between them. The CDR3 has 13 amino acids. Germline values: CDR1 SGHTA, CDR2 FQGNSA. CDR3: CASSSGVINEQFF. The CDR3 DNA is TGTGCCAGCAGCTCGGGGGTTATCAATGAGCAGTTCTTC.

J is TRBJ1-1 and V is TRBV24-1, with TRBD1 matching 8 bases. Germline CDR1 is KGHDR and CDR2 is SFDVKD. The CDR3 runs 13 residues. After removal of 3 bases from V and 11 bases from J, the junction contained 7 bases not matched to a gene. This CDR3 reads CATSDMQTGAAFF. The DNA of the CDR3 is TGTGCCACCAGTGATATGCAGACAGGGGCGGCTTTCTTT.

The chain recombines TRBV23-1 with TRBJ2-1; tentatively, D is TRBD2 (6 bases). TRBV23-1 is an open reading frame whose function is uncertain. Trimming pared 2 bases from V and 6 bases from J, leaving 14 bases between. This CDR3 is built from 15 residues. The CDR3 region is CASSQAPGTPNEQFF. The CDR3 nucleotides are TGCGCCAGCAGTCAAGCGCCAGGGACTCCCAATGAGCAGTTCTTC.

This sequence joins TRBV2 and TRBJ2-3; unclear D gene. The germline V gene encodes CDR1 SNHLY and CDR2 FYNNEI. Trimming removed 0 bases at V and 5 bases at J, with 9 bases between. This CDR3 is 14 amino acids long. The CDR3 DNA reads TGTGCCAGCAGTGAAGCCGGATGGGGAGATACGCAGTATTTT. Protein product: CASSEAGWGDTQYF.

This clone was found a few times. The V call is TRBV5-1, the J call TRBJ2-7; possibly TRBD1 for D (5 bases). CDR1 is SGHRS, CDR2 YFSETQ, per germline. CDR3 size: 13 residues. V lost 3 bases and J 1 base, leaving 8 bases between the germline ends. The CDR3 DNA sequence: TGCGCCAGCAGCTCCCAGGGTTCCTACGAGCAGTACTTC. It is translated as CASSSQGSYEQYF.

This chain links TRBV19 with TRBJ1-4; no firm D call. The V gene's germline CDR1 is LNHDA and CDR2 SQIVND (reference sequence). Trimming stripped 5 bases from V and 10 bases from J, with 20 bases between. The CDR3 consists of 15 residues. DNA of the CDR3: TGTGCCAGTAGTGACCCGCGGGCGCATCGCGGAAAACTGTTTTTT. This encodes CASSDPRAHRGKLFF.

This clone was seen only once. The chain carries TRBV5-1 and TRBJ2-3, with TRBD1 as a possible D gene (5 bases). This CDR3 region has 14 residues. V was shortened by 0 bases and J by 5 bases, with 10 bases between the two germline ends. The germline CDR1 and CDR2 sequences are SGHRS and YFSETQ. The CDR3 sequence is CASSLAQGRDTQYF. In DNA, the CDR3 is TGCGCCAGCAGCTTGGCTCAGGGCAGAGATACGCAGTATTTT.

This clone has more than one count but fewer than ten. The gene calls are TRBV4-1 and TRBJ1-4; D ambiguous. CDR1 is MGHRA and CDR2 is YSYEKL in the germline V gene. This CDR3 comprises 12 residues. CDR3 DNA sequence: TGCGCTTCCTACAAGGACGGTGAAAAACTGTTTTTT. Translated, it gives CASYKDGEKLFF.

The chain employs TRBV4-2 and TRBJ2-7, with TRBD1 identical over 9 bases. This CDR3 has 16 residues. V trimming: 1 base; J trimming: 2 bases; junction bases outside the gene matches: 6. Per germline, CDR1 LGHNA and CDR2 YNFKEQ. CDR3 sequence (DNA): TGTGCCAGCAGCCAAGGGTTCGGGGACAGGGCCTACGAGCAGTACTTC. Translated, it gives CASSQGFGDRAYEQYF.

The V gene is TRBV9, the J gene TRBJ2-1, with 8 bases lining up with TRBD2. Trimming cost V 0 bases and J 8 bases; bases outside gene matches: 10. CDR3 length: 16 residues. Germline V gene lookup returns CDR1 SGDLS and CDR2 YYNGEE. The CDR3 DNA follows: TGTGCCAGCAGCGTAGGAAACAGCGGGAGTGTGGATGAGCAGTTCTTC. Translation: CASSVGNSGSVDEQFF.

The chain recombines TRBV6-5 with TRBJ2-7; 10 nucleotides align to TRBD2. In germline, CDR1 is MNHEY, CDR2 SVGAGI. The CDR3 extends over 13 amino acids. V shed 10 bases, J shed 7 bases, and the junction held 10 bases outside the gene matches. For the CDR3, the DNA is TGTGCCACCCGGGCTAGCGGGAGTGGAGAGCAGTACTTC. Amino acids: CATRASGSGEQYF.

The chain carries TRBV6-5 and TRBJ1-3; D remains unclear. The V gene's germline CDR1 is MNHEY and CDR2 SVGAGI. The CDR3 sequence is 16 residues long. V lost 0 bases and J 0 bases, leaving 9 bases between the germline ends. CDR3 loop: CASSYSIGSSGNTIYF. CDR3 DNA: TGTGCCAGCAGTTACTCGATCGGGAGCTCTGGAAACACCATATATTTT.

A note on this clone: The junction differs from germline at one of its ends, possibly a read error. The chain joins TRBV7-7 to TRBJ2-5; D possibly corresponds to TRBD1 (5 bases). Germline V CDR1 and CDR2: SSHAT, FNYEAQ (reference sequence). The CDR3 consists of 13 residues. This chain's CDR3 is CASSPDSQETQYF. The CDR3 region has the DNA TGTGCTAGCAGCCCCGACAGCCAAGAGACCCAGTACTTC.

The CDR3 reads CASSNQGGYQPQHF. The CDR3 DNA follows: TGTGCCAGTAGTAATCAGGGGGGTTATCAGCCCCAGCATTTT. The chain is built from TRBV19 and TRBJ1-5, with 7 bases fitting TRBD1. The CDR3 consists of 14 residues. The V and J ends lost 4 bases and 5 bases, in that order; junction bases with no gene match: 5. Germline CDR1 LNHDA, CDR2 SQIVND (reference sequence).

The J gene is TRBJ2-1, the V gene TRBV5-5; D may match TRBD1 or TRBD2 (5 bases each). V lost 0 bases, J lost 10 bases, and 11 bases lay in between. The germline CDR1 and CDR2 sequences are SGHKS and YYEKEE (reference sequence). The CDR3 contains 13 residues. Here the CDR3 reads CASSLGGPYEQFF. DNA of the CDR3: TGTGCCAGCAGCTTGGGGGGACCGTACGAGCAGTTCTTC.

The V call is TRBV7-2, the J call TRBJ2-2; 7 positions match TRBD1. Losses at the gene ends were 5 bases for V and 2 bases for J; bases not matched to a gene: 5. The CDR3 sequence is 15 residues long. Looked up from germline, CDR1 is SGHTA and CDR2 is FQGNSA. CDR3: CASSPGQSNTGELFF. Here the CDR3 DNA reads TGTGCCAGCAGCCCGGGACAGAGCAACACCGGGGAGCTGTTTTTT.

The chain employs TRBV19 and TRBJ2-7; TRBD1 matches 9 bases. The germline V gene encodes CDR1 LNHDA and CDR2 SQIVND (reference sequence). J gave up 4 bases and V 8 bases, and 12 bases lay outside the gene matches. This CDR3 comprises 15 residues. The CDR3 loop reads CASSPWGTGIYEQYF. DNA of the CDR3: TGTGCCAGTTCCCCCTGGGGGACAGGGATTTACGAGCAGTACTTC.

The chain couples TRBV7-8 to TRBJ1-5, with 8 bases matching TRBD1. The CDR3 contains 15 residues. Trimming removed 5 bases from V and 8 bases from J; junction bases left unmatched: 11. Germline CDR1 SGHVS, CDR2 FQNEAQ. This chain's CDR3 is CASSPWTGLREPQHF. The CDR3 nucleotides read TGTGCCAGCAGCCCGTGGACAGGGCTAAGGGAGCCCCAGCATTTT.

The chain employs TRBV27 and TRBJ1-1, with D possibly matching TRBD1 (6 bases). Germline CDR1 reads MNHEY; CDR2 reads SMNVEV (reference sequence). V was pared by 6 bases and J by 9 bases, with 11 bases between. The CDR3 is 11 residues long. The CDR3 nucleotides are TGTGCCAGCAGAACGCAGGGGAAAGCTTTCTTT. It encodes CASRTQGKAFF.

The chain is built from TRBV30 and TRBJ1-2; 9 bases map to TRBD1. Trimming at V came to 0 bases and at J to 4 bases, leaving 3 bases not matched to a gene. The CDR3 sequence is 14 residues long. Germline CDR1 is GTSNPN and CDR2 is SVGIG (reference sequence). This CDR3 is CAWSVRQGGYGYTF. CDR3 nucleotide sequence: TGTGCCTGGAGTGTTAGACAGGGGGGCTATGGCTACACCTTC. Combining the CDR3 with reference TRBV30 and TRBJ1-2 gives the whole variable domain SQTIHQWPATLVQPVGSPLSLECTVEGTSNPNLYWYRQAAGRGLQLLFYSVGIGQISSEVPQNLSASRPQDRQFILSSKKLLLSDSGFYLCAWSVRQGGYGYTFGSGTRLTVV.

The genes are TRBV28 and TRBJ1-1, with D unclear. The CDR3 extends over 15 amino acids. CDR1 and CDR2 from the germline V gene are MDHEN and SYDVKM. V was cut by 7 bases and J by 0 bases, with 15 bases left in between. CDR3 DNA sequence: TGTGCCAGCAAACAAACAGCGGGCATGAACACTGAAGCTTTCTTT. It specifies CASKQTAGMNTEAFF.

The chain combines TRBV4-1 with TRBJ2-7, with 11 bases lining up with TRBD1. Germline CDR1 is MGHRA and CDR2 is YSYEKL. The CDR3 is made up of 16 amino acids. V gave up 4 bases and J gave up 3 bases; unmatched junction bases: 8. CDR3 loop: CASSLTPGTGGYEQYF. In DNA, the CDR3 is TGCGCCAGCAGCCTAACCCCCGGGACAGGGGGCTACGAGCAGTACTTC.

The chain has TRBV7-2 and TRBJ2-5; D not resolved. CDR1 is SGHTA, CDR2 FQGNSA, per germline. With 4 bases removed from V and 2 bases from J, the gap between germline ends came to 8 bases. This CDR3 spans 13 amino acids. CDR3 loop: CASSSFLQETQYF. The CDR3 DNA is TGTGCCAGCAGCTCCTTCCTTCAAGAGACCCAGTACTTC.

This sequence joins TRBV7-2 and TRBJ2-7; D is perhaps TRBD1 (6 bases). The V gene's germline CDR1 is SGHTA and CDR2 FQGNSA. Between the trimmed V and J ends, which lost 6 bases and 0 bases, there was a span of 12 bases. The CDR3 is 14 amino acids. As DNA, the CDR3 is TGTGCCAGCAGTTCGGACAGAACCTCCTACGAGCAGTACTTC. Encoded protein: CASSSDRTSYEQYF.